The source of this T cell receptor beta chain is a study of blood T cell repertoires in COVID-19. Study context: Nucleic acid was either cDNA or gDNA, and it came from T cells, B-cell-depleted T cells, or PBMCs.

Original data processing: Nucleated cell number was recorded as an estimate derived from reference gene primer amplification. Using immunoSEQ multiplex PCR, the repertoire was profiled, and TCRdb retains in-frame clones only, with some absent. The DNA gave D and trimming, while V, J and clone size come from that table. The repertoire holds under 250,000 clones, with around 83% as singletons. The CDR3 runs 17 residues. Germline V lookup: CDR1 LGHDT, CDR2 YNNKEL (reference sequence). The V segment lost 1 base and the J segment 9 bases; nucleotides outside the gene matches: 11. Seattle patient enrollment occurred during active infection, with longitudinal follow-up thereafter.

The sequence was collected from a woman aged 70-85 years with COVID-19, enrolled during active disease. The J gene is TRBJ2-4, the V gene TRBV3-1 (or the pseudogene TRBV3-2), with 11 bases identical to TRBD1. Material for sequencing was peripheral blood. The CDR3, as DNA: TGTGCCAGCAGCCAAGGTTCGCCTGGGACAGGGGGGAGCATTCAGTACTTC. This translates into CASSQGSPGTGGSIQYF.